This T cell receptor beta chain was observed in a study of shared clonotypes between healthy human individuals. Findings of the study overall: For naive CD4 cells, approximately 4.8% of clonotypes were shared across several donors. Naive subsets usually exceeded memory subsets in estimated richness.

To note about this clone: What it recognizes is unknown.

The deep-level immunoSEQ assay was used. Method: immunoSEQ multiplex PCR; TCRdb's copy keeps in-frame clones and lacks some. The table includes 190,000 or so clones, approximately 70% detected once. Germline V lookup: CDR1 SQVTM, CDR2 ANQGSEA. V lost 5 bases and J 5 bases, leaving 4 bases between the germline ends. The CDR3 is 10 residues long. This TCR was recovered from a man aged 25-40 years in good health. This chain uses TRBV29-1 with TRBJ2-4; no reliable D call. Sequencing was done on a sample of memory CD4+ T cells sorted from blood. Subset reported: CD45RA-negative fraction. The CDR3 DNA sequence: TGCAGCGTTCGGCAAAACATTCAGTACTTC. Translated: CSVRQNIQYF.